This T cell receptor beta chain derives from a study of radiotherapy plus CTLA-4 blockade in lung cancer. About the study: Objective responses were documented in around 20% of patients, with disease control in roughly 34%.

The study's findings and limits: Radiotherapy with ipilimumab was followed by blood expansion of tumor-derived clones. Reportedly, early blood T cell clone dynamics best predicted response, with interferon-beta.

The germline CDR1 and CDR2 sequences are KGHSH and LQKENI. The CDR3 consists of 13 residues. Trimming at V came to 2 bases and at J to 7 bases, leaving 1 base not matched to a gene. A few counts support this clone. As yet, its antigen is unknown. Those patients who had chemo-refractory metastatic non-small-cell lung cancer were given focal radiation along with CTLA-4 blockade through ipilimumab. Profiling relied on immunoSEQ multiplex PCR, and the TCRdb table lists in-frame clones only, not all of them. The sample holds around 99,000 clones, 88% seen once. The source is a human donor with non-small cell lung cancer that progressed on radiotherapy plus ipilimumab. The sample consisted of peripheral blood, taken from a patient treated with radiotherapy plus ipilimumab. This chain connects TRBV18 to TRBJ2-1, with 8 bases aligning to TRBD2. In DNA form, the CDR3 reads TGTGCCAGCTCACCAGGGACTAGAAATGAGCAGTTCTTC. Translation: CASSPGTRNEQFF. Together with reference TRBV18 and TRBJ2-1, the CDR3 gives the full variable domain: NAGVMQNPRHLVRRRGQEARLRCSPMKGHSHVYWYRQLPEEGLKFMVYLQKENIIDESGMPKERFSAEFPKEGPSILRIQQVVRGDSAAYFCASSPGTRNEQFFGPGTRLTVL.